This is a list of T cell receptor beta chains from one sample in a study of response to subunit inactivated influenza vaccine. In TCRdb, the RT-PCR reads were re-called with MiXCR into one record per CDR3 protein. The table shows 500,000 to 600,000 distinct CDR3 sequences, with approximately 14% occurring only once. The material was PBMCs from blood, obtained about 13 days after vaccination. Receptor source: a man between 45 and 60 years old who received an inactivated influenza vaccine. CDR3s include the opening cysteine and the closing phenylalanine or tryptophan. The order of the fields is V gene, clone size, J gene, D gene, CDR3 DNA, CDR3 protein. The D gene is left open where the match is weak. Clone size appears in some rows only: once, few, many, or a class for an expanded clone.

TRBV28	many	TRBJ2-1	NA	TGTGCCAGCAGTTTGGGGGAGTACAATGAGCAGTTCTTC	CASSLGEYNEQFF
TRBV5-1	few	TRBJ2-1	NA	TGCGCCAGCAGCGCCACTAGGCCTAGCTCCTACAATGAGCAGTTCTTC	CASSATRPSSYNEQFF
TRBV6-1	NA	TRBJ1-2	TRBD1	TGTGCCAGCAGCTGGACAGGGGGCCAAGGCTACACCTTC	CASSWTGGQGYTF
TRBV28	few	TRBJ2-2	TRBD2	TGTGCCAGCAGTTTGATAGCGGGGGCGAACACCGGGGAGCTGTTTTTT	CASSLIAGANTGELFF
TRBV6-5	many	TRBJ2-7	NA	TGTGCCAGCAGTTCAGGGATTAGCTCCTACGAGCAGTACTTC	CASSSGISSYEQYF
TRBV20-1	few	TRBJ1-4	NA	TGCAGTGCTAGATCCAATGATAATGAAAAACTGTTTTTT	CSARSNDNEKLFF
TRBV28	few	TRBJ2-2	NA	TGTGCCAGCACCAAATTCGGGACACAGAACACCGGGGAGCTGTTTTTT	CASTKFGTQNTGELFF
TRBV12-3/TRBV12-4	many	TRBJ1-3	NA	TGTGCCAGCAGTCCCCAGGGTCTAACTGGAAACACCATATATTTT	CASSPQGLTGNTIYF
TRBV29-1	few	TRBJ2-5	NA	TGCAGCGTGTGGCAAGAGACCCAGTACTTC	CSVWQETQYF
TRBV6-1	few	TRBJ1-1	NA	TGTGCCAGCAGGGAGGCGGGGCTGGGCACTGAAGCTTTCTTT	CASREAGLGTEAFF
TRBV7-8	NA	TRBJ2-7	TRBD2	TGTGCCAGCAGCGCGACTAGCGGGGATTACGAGCAGTACTTC	CASSATSGDYEQYF
TRBV20-1	few	TRBJ2-6	NA	TGCAGTGCTGGAGACAGGAACTCTGGGGCCAACGTCCTGACTTTC	CSAGDRNSGANVLTF
TRBV5-1	few	TRBJ1-2	NA	TGCGCCAGCAGTGATCCCTATGGCTACACCTTC	CASSDPYGYTF
TRBV10-2	NA	TRBJ1-1	NA	TGCGCCAGCAGTGAAGGAAATCTGAACACTGAAGCTTTCTTT	CASSEGNLNTEAFF
TRBV27	NA	TRBJ2-1	NA	TGTGCCAGCAGTCCTAGTTTATCCTCTCGGGGTGTAGATGAGCAGTTCTTC	CASSPSLSSRGVDEQFF
TRBV19	NA	TRBJ2-1	TRBD2	TGTGCCAGTAGTCCATTAGCGGGAAGCACCTACAATGAGCAGTTCTTC	CASSPLAGSTYNEQFF
TRBV4-3	NA	TRBJ2-7	NA	TGCGCCAGCAGCCAAGATTTACATACCTACGAGCAGTACTTC	CASSQDLHTYEQYF
TRBV3-1	many	TRBJ2-1	TRBD2	TGTGCCAGCAGCCAGATGACTAGCGGGGGGGCGAGCAATGAGCAGTTCTTC	CASSQMTSGGASNEQFF
TRBV10-3	few	TRBJ1-2	TRBD1	TGTGCCATCAGTGAAACCGGGACAGGGATCGGCTACACCTTC	CAISETGTGIGYTF
TRBV12-5	few	TRBJ2-5	NA	TGTGCTAGTGGTTTGGTAGCTGAGGGGGAGACCCAGTACTTC	CASGLVAEGETQYF
TRBV5-1	NA	TRBJ2-7	NA	TGCGCCAGCAGCCAAGAACAGGGCCCGAAGCTCTTC	CASSQEQGPKLF
TRBV10-3	few	TRBJ1-1	NA	TGTGCCATCAGTACGAGGGGTACTGAAGCTTTCTTT	CAISTRGTEAFF
TRBV7-2	NA	TRBJ2-5	TRBD2	TGTGCCAGCAGCTTTGGACTAGCGGGAGGCGAGACCCAGTACTTC	CASSFGLAGGETQYF
TRBV28	few	TRBJ2-7	TRBD1	TGTGCCAGCAGTTTCTCCGGGACAGGGGGCGGAGAGCAGTACTTC	CASSFSGTGGGEQYF
TRBV7-6	NA	TRBJ2-6	TRBD1	TGTGCCAGCAGTCAAGGGACAGCTGGGGCCAACGTCCTGACTTTC	CASSQGTAGANVLTF
TRBV6-2/TRBV6-3	NA	TRBJ2-7	TRBD2	TGTGCCAGCAGTAGCGGGAACCCTCCCTACGAGCAGTACTTC	CASSSGNPPYEQYF
TRBV5-5	NA	TRBJ2-1	NA	TGTGCCAGCAGCTTAGCCGGTTCGAACAATGAGCAGTTCTTC	CASSLAGSNNEQFF
TRBV29-1	once	TRBJ2-1	NA	TGCAGCACTGGAGGGGTGACTGAGCAGTTCTTC	CSTGGVTEQFF
TRBV29-1	few	TRBJ1-2	TRBD1	TGCAGCGTTGTCGGGGACAGGGGGGCGAACTATGGCTACACCTTC	CSVVGDRGANYGYTF
TRBV19	NA	TRBJ1-5	NA	TGTGCCAGTAGTATAAGCTCCAGGGGAGGTGGAAATCAGCCCCAGCATTTT	CASSISSRGGGNQPQHF
TRBV30	NA	TRBJ2-1	TRBD2	TGTGCCTGGAGTAATGTAGCGGGAGGGGGGCAGTTCTTC	CAWSNVAGGGQFF
TRBV4-3	NA	TRBJ2-1	NA	TGCGCCAGCAGCCAAGCCCCGGGAAACTACAATGAGCAGTTCTTC	CASSQAPGNYNEQFF
TRBV11-2	NA	TRBJ2-1	TRBD2	TGTGCCAGCAGAAATCCGAGCGGGGGCGGGGGGGAGCAGTTCTTC	CASRNPSGGGGEQFF
TRBV27	few	TRBJ1-5	TRBD1	TGTGCCAGCAGTCCAGGACAGGGGGGTTATCAGCCCCAGCATTTT	CASSPGQGGYQPQHF
TRBV12-3/TRBV12-4	NA	TRBJ2-7	TRBD2	TGTGCCAGCAGTTTAATCGGCGGGAGCGCGTCCTACGAGCAGTACTTC	CASSLIGGSASYEQYF
TRBV27	NA	TRBJ2-5	TRBD1	TGTGCCAGCAGTCCTACAGGGGGCCCTCCAGGGGCCCAGTACTTC	CASSPTGGPPGAQYF
TRBV6-1	NA	TRBJ2-7	TRBD1	TGTGCCAGCAGTGTGACAGGGGGCCTCGACGAGCAGTACTTC	CASSVTGGLDEQYF
TRBV5-1	many	TRBJ2-7	NA	TGCGCCAGCAGCTTGGGACAGGATTCCTACGAGCAGTACTTC	CASSLGQDSYEQYF
TRBV6-2/TRBV6-3	NA	TRBJ2-7	TRBD2	TGTGCCAGCAGTTACTGGATGCTAGCGGGCGATGGACTGAGCTCCTACGAGCAGTACTTC	CASSYWMLAGDGLSSYEQYF
TRBV5-1	few	TRBJ2-5	NA	TGCGCCAGCAGCAATCGCCCAGGGGCCCAAGAGACCCAGTACTTC	CASSNRPGAQETQYF
TRBV18	NA	TRBJ2-1	TRBD2	TGTGCCACCCGAGCGGGGGGACGCTCCTACAATGAGCAGTTCTTC	CATRAGGRSYNEQFF
TRBV7-2	NA	TRBJ2-2	NA	TGTGCCAGCAGCTTAGGGGTGGGAGTTGGCACCGGGGAGCTGTTTTTT	CASSLGVGVGTGELFF
TRBV5-1	few	TRBJ2-3	TRBD1	TGCGCCAGCAGCGAACCAGGGGGAGATACGCAGTATTTT	CASSEPGGDTQYF
TRBV7-2	NA	TRBJ2-7	NA	TGTGCCAGCAGGGACGGGGCGACAGGACTTCGCGAGCAGTACTTC	CASRDGATGLREQYF
TRBV20-1	NA	TRBJ1-4	NA	TGCAGTGCTAGAAAGCAGATTGCAACTAATGAAAAACTGTTTTTT	CSARKQIATNEKLFF
TRBV20-1	NA	TRBJ2-7	TRBD1	TGCAGTGGAGAGGACAGGGGGTACGAGCAGTACTTC	CSGEDRGYEQYF
TRBV25-1	few	TRBJ2-1	TRBD2	TGTGCCAGCAGTGTTCCTGGGACTAGCTCCTACAATGAGCAGTTCTTC	CASSVPGTSSYNEQFF
TRBV2	many	TRBJ2-7	NA	TGTGCCAGCAGTGTAGCTTCCTACGAGCAGTACTTC	CASSVASYEQYF
TRBV28	many	TRBJ2-7	NA	TGTGCCAGCAGCCTAAAGTACGAGCAGTACTTC	CASSLKYEQYF
TRBV7-2	few	TRBJ1-6	NA	TGTGCCAGCAGCTCAGGGGTACTGGGACCCCTCCACTTT	CASSSGVLGPLHF
TRBV4-3	NA	TRBJ2-5	TRBD2	TGCGCCAGCAGCGCGGGGGGGGGGTTCGAGACCCAGTACTTC	CASSAGGGFETQYF
TRBV10-3	few	TRBJ1-2	NA	TGTGCCATCAGTGAGTATTCCGGGACCGCCGGCGGCTACACCTTC	CAISEYSGTAGGYTF
TRBV20-1	NA	TRBJ2-3	NA	TGCAGTGCTAGAGACCTTGCGGGCTCAGATACGCAGTATTTT	CSARDLAGSDTQYF
TRBV4-2	NA	TRBJ2-3	TRBD2	TGTGCCAGCAGCCAAGATCGTCGGGGGGGCCCGTATTTT	CASSQDRRGGPYF
TRBV5-1	few	TRBJ2-1	TRBD2	TGCGCCAGCAGATCCGGACTAGCGGGATTGCCCGTGCAGTTCTTC	CASRSGLAGLPVQFF